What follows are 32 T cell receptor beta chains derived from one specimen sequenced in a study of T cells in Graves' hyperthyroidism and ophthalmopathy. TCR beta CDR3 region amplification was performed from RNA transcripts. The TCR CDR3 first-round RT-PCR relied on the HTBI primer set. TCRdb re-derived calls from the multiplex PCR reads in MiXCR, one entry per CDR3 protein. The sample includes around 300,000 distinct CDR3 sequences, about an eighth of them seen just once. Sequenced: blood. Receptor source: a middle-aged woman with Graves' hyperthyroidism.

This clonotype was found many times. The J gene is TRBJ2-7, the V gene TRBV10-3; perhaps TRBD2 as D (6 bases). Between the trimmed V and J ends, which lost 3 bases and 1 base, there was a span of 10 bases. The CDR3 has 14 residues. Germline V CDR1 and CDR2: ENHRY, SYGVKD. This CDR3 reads CAISDLGGSYEQYF. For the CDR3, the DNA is TGTGCCATCAGTGACCTCGGGGGATCCTACGAGCAGTACTTC.

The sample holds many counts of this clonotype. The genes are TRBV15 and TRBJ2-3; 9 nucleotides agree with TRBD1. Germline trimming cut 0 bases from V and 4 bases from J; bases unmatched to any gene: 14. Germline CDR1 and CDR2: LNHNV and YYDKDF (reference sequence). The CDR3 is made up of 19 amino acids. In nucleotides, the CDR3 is TGTGCCACCAGCAGAGAGAGACTAGGGACAGGGTACTCCCCAGATACGCAGTATTTT. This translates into CATSRERLGTGYSPDTQYF. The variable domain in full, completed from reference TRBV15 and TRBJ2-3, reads DAMVIQNPRYQVTQFGKPVTLSCSQTLNHNVMYWYQQKSSQAPKLLFHYYDKDFNNEADTPDNFQSRRPNTSFCFLDIRSPGLGDTAMYLCATSRERLGTGYSPDTQYFGPGTRLTVL.

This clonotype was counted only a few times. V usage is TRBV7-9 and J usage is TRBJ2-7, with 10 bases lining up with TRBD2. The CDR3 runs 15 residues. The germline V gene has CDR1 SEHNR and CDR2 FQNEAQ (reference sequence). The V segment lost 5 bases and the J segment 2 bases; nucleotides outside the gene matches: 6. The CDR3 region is CASSARTSGTYEQYF. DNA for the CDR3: TGTGCCAGCAGCGCAAGGACTAGCGGAACCTACGAGCAGTACTTC.

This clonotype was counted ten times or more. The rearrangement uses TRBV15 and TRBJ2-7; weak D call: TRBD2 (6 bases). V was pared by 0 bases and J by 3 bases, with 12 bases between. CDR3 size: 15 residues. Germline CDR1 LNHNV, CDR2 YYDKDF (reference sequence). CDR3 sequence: CATSRDPGGNYEQYF. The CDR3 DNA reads TGTGCCACCAGCAGAGACCCCGGGGGAAACTACGAGCAGTACTTC.

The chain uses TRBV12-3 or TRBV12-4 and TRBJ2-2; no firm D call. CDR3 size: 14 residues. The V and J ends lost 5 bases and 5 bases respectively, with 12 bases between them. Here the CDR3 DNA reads TGTGCCAGCAGTCCCATCCCAGGAACCGGGGAGCTGTTTTTT. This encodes CASSPIPGTGELFF.

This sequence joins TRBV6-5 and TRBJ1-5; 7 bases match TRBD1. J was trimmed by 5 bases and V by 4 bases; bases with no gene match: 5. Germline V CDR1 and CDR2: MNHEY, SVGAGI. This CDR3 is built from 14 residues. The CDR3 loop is CASSSTRGDQPQHF. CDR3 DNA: TGTGCCAGCAGTTCTACCAGGGGGGATCAGCCCCAGCATTTT.

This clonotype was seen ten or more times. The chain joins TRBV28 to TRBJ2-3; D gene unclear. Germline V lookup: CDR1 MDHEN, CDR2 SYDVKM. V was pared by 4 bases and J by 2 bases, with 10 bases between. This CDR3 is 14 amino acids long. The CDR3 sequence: CASSSRTTTDTQYF. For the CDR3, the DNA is TGTGCCAGCAGTTCAAGGACCACCACAGATACGCAGTATTTT.

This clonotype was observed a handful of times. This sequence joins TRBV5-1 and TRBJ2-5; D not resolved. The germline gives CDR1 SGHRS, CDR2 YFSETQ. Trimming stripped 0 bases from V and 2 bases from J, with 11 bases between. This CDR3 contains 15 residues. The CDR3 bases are TGCGCCAGCAGCTTGGCCGCACGGACGCAAGAGACCCAGTACTTC. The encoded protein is CASSLAARTQETQYF.

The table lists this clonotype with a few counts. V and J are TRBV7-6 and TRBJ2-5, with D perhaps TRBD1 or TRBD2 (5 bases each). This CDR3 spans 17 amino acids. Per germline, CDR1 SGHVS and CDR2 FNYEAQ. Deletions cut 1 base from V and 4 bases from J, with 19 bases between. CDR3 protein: CASSLGSLWGSGETQYF. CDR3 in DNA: TGTGCCAGCAGCTTAGGCAGCTTGTGGGGGAGTGGAGAGACCCAGTACTTC.

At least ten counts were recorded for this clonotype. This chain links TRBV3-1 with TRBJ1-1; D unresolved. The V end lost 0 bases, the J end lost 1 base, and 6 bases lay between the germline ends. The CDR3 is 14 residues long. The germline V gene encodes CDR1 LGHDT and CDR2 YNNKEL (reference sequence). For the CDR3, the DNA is TGTGCCAGCAGCCAAGATTTGAGGAACACTGAAGCTTTCTTT. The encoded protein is CASSQDLRNTEAFF.

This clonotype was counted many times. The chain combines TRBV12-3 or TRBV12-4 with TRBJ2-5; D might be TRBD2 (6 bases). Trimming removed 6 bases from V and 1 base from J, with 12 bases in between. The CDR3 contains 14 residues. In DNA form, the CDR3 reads TGTGCCAGCAGCCCCGTCGGGGGCCAAGAGACCCAGTACTTC. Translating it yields CASSPVGGQETQYF.

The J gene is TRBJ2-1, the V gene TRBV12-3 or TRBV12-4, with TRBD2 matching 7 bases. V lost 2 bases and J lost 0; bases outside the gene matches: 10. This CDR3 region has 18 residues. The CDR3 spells CASSLWGGTEGSYNEQFF. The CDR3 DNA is TGTGCCAGCAGTTTATGGGGGGGTACAGAAGGCTCCTACAATGAGCAGTTCTTC.

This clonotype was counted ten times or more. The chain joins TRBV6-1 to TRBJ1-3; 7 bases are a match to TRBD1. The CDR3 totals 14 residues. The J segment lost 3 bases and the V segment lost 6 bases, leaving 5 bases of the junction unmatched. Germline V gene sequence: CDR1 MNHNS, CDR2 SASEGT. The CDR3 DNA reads TGTGCCAGCAGGAAGACAGGGAATGGAAACACCATATATTTT. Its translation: CASRKTGNGNTIYF.

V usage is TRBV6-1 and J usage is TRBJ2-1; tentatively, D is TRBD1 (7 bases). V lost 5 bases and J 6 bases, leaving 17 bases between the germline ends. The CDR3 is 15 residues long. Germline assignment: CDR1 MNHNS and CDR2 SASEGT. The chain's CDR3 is CASSKEGAAFNEQFF. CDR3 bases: TGTGCCAGCAGTAAGGAGGGGGCCGCTTTCAATGAGCAGTTCTTC.

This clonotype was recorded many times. The CDR3 region is CASSLGPGEKLFF. The DNA for the CDR3 is TGTGCCAGCAGTTTAGGGCCAGGTGAAAAACTGTTTTTT. This chain connects TRBV28 to TRBJ1-4; D unresolved. The germline V and J ends were trimmed by 2 bases and 7 bases, with 8 bases remaining between them. Looked up from germline, CDR1 is MDHEN and CDR2 is SYDVKM. The CDR3 is 13 amino acids.

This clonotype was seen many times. The CDR3 is CASSPSREDTQYF. As DNA, the CDR3 is TGTGCCAGCTCACCATCCCGTGAAGATACGCAGTATTTT. This sequence joins TRBV18 and TRBJ2-3, with D unresolved. V was clipped by 2 bases and J by 5 bases, with 8 bases between them. The CDR3 totals 13 residues. Germline values: CDR1 KGHSH, CDR2 LQKENI.

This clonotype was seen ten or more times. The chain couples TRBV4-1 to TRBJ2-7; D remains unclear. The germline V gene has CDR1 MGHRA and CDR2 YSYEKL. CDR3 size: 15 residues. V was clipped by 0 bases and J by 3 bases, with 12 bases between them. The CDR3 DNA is TGCGCCAGCAGCCAAGACCGGTCGCGGAACTACGAGCAGTACTTC. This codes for CASSQDRSRNYEQYF.

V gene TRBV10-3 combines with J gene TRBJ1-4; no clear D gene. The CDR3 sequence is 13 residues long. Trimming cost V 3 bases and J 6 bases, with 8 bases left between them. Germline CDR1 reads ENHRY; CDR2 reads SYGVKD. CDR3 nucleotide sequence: TGTGCCATCAGTGAAGGAACGGATGAAAAACTGTTTTTT. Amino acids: CAISEGTDEKLFF.

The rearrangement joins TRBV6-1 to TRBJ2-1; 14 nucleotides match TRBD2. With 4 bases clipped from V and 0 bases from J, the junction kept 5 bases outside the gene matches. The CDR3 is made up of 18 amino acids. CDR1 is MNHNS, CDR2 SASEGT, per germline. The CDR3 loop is CASSGLAGGPSSYNEQFF. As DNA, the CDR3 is TGTGCCAGCAGTGGACTAGCGGGAGGGCCGAGCTCCTACAATGAGCAGTTCTTC.

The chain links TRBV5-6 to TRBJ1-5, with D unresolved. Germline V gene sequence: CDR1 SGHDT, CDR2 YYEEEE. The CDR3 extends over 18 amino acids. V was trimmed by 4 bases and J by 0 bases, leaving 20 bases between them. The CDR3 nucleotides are TGTGCCAGCAGCGCAACTCAGGAGAGCATCTATAGCAATCAGCCCCAGCATTTT. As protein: CASSATQESIYSNQPQHF. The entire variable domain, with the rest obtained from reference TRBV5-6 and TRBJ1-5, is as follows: DAGVTQSPTHLIKTRGQQVTLRCSPKSGHDTVSWYQQALGQGPQFIFQYYEEEERQRGNFPDRFSGHQFPNYSSELNVNALLLGDSALYLCASSATQESIYSNQPQHFGDGTRLSIL.

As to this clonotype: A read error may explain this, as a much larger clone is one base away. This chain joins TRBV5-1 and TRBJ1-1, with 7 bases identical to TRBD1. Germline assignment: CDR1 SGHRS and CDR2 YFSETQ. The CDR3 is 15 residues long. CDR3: CASSVARGKNTGAFF. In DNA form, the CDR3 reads TGCGCCAGCAGCGTCGCCAGGGGGAAGAACACTGGAGCTTTCTTT.

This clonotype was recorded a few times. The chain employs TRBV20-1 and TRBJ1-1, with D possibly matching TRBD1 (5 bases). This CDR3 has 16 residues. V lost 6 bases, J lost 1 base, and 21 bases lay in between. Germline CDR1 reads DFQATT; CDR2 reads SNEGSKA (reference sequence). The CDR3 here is CSALGGGFRWNTEAFF. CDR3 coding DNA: TGCAGTGCACTGGGCGGGGGGTTCAGGTGGAACACTGAAGCTTTCTTT.

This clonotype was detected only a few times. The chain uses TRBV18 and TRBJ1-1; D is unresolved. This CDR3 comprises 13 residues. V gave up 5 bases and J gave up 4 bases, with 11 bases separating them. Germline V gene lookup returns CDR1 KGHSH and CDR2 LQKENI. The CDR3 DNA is TGTGCCAGCTCAGCGCAGTCAGGCACTGAAGCTTTCTTT. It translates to CASSAQSGTEAFF.

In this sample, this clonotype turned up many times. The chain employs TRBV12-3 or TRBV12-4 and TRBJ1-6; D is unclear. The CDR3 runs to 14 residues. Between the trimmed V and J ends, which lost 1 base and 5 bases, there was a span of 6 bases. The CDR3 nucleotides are TGTGCCAGCAGTTTAGGGGAAGATAATTCACCCCTCCACTTT. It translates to CASSLGEDNSPLHF.

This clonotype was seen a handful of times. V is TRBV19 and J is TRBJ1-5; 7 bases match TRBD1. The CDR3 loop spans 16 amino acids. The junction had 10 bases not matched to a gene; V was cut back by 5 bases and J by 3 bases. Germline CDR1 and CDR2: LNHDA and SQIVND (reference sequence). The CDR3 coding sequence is TGTGCCAGTAGTGAAACCGGGACAGTGATCAATCAGCCCCAGCATTTT. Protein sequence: CASSETGTVINQPQHF. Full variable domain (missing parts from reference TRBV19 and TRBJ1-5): DGGITQSPKYLFRKEGQNVTLSCEQNLNHDAMYWYRQDPGQGLRLIYYSQIVNDFQKGDIAEGYSVSREKKESFPLTVTSAQKNPTAFYLCASSETGTVINQPQHFGDGTRLSIL.

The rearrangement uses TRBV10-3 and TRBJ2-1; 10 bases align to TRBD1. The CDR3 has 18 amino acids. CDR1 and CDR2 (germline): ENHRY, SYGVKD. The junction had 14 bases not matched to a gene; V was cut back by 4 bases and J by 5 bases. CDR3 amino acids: CAISGGTGAGTYNNEQFF. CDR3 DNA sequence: TGTGCCATCAGTGGGGGGACAGGGGCCGGAACCTACAACAATGAGCAGTTCTTC.

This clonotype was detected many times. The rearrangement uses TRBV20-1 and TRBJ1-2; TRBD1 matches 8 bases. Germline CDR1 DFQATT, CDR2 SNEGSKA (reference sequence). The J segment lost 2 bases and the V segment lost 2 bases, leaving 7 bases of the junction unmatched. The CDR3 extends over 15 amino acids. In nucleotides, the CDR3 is TGCAGTGCTAGAACCTCGGGACAGGACAACTATGGCTACACCTTC. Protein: CSARTSGQDNYGYTF.

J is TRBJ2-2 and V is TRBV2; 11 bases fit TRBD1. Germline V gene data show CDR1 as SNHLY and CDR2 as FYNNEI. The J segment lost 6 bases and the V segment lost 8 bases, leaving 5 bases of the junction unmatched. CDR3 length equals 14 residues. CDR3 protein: CASAGTGGSGELFF. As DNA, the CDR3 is TGTGCCAGCGCGGGGACAGGGGGGTCCGGGGAGCTGTTTTTT.

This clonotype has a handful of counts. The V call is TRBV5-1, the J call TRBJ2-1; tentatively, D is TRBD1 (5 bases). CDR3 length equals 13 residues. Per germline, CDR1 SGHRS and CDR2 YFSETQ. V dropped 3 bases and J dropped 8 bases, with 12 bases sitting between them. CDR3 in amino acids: CASSSGRVDEQFF. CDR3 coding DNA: TGCGCCAGCAGCTCAGGCAGGGTCGATGAGCAGTTCTTC.

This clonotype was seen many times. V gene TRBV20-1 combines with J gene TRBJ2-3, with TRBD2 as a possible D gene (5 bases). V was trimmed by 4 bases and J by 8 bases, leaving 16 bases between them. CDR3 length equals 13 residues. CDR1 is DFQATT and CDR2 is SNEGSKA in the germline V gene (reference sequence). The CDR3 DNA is TGCAGTGCTATGACCAATTACGCGGGTACGCAGTATTTT. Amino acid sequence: CSAMTNYAGTQYF.

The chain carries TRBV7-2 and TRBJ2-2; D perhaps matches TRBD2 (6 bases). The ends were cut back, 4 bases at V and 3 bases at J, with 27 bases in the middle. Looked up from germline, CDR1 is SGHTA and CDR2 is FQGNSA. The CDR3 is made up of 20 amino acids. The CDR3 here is CASSSGRDWQKLRDTGELFF. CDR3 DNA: TGTGCCAGCAGCTCTGGCCGGGACTGGCAGAAACTCCGGGACACCGGGGAGCTGTTTTTT.

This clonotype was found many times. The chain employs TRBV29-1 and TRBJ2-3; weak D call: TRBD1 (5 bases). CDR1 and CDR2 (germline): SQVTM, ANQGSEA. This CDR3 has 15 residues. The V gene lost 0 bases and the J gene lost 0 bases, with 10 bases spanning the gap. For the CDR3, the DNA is TGCAGCGTTGAAGATCGGACAACTAGCACAGATACGCAGTATTTT. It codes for CSVEDRTTSTDTQYF.